One T cell receptor (beta chain) is described in this entry. No antigen is known for it. In the study's own analysis: Because ImmunoSEQ provided only junction sequences with no quality scores, the filtering differed. Repertoires were generated with immunoSEQ multiplex PCR, while TCRdb's copy carries only in-frame clones and drops some. V and J calls and clone size are as listed in that table; D and trimming were resolved from the DNA. The sample includes about 1.1 million clones, around three quarters of them seen just once. This sample stems from a study of shared clonotypes between healthy human individuals. At the level of the study: Per-donor plates numbered three CD4 naive, three CD4 memory, two CD8 naive and one CD8 memory.

General study points: Only a few donors were included, so the genetic and exposure-history diversity represented was limited. The naive CD4 repertoires of a few donors were compared, and about 5% of clonotypes were shared.

Losses at the gene ends were 4 bases for V and 0 bases for J; bases not matched to a gene: 6. The CDR3 is 16 amino acids. CDR1 and CDR2 from the germline V gene are SGHRS and YFSETQ. The sequence derives from a young man in good health. Some clones in this sample may be carry-over from other donors' samples. Sequencing was carried out using memory CD4+ T cells from PBMCs. Sample subset: CD45RA-negative fraction. The rearrangement links TRBV5-1 to TRBJ2-1; 8 bases are a match to TRBD1. CDR3 in amino acids: CASSIRQGSSYNEQFF. CDR3 bases: TGCGCCAGCAGCATAAGACAGGGGAGCTCCTACAATGAGCAGTTCTTC.